The rows below give T cell receptor beta chains drawn from one sample of a study of cytomegalovirus exposure and HLA in healthy donors. TCRdb's table, derived via immunoSEQ multiplex PCR, lists solely in-frame clones and lacks some. The data show roughly 180,000 clones, roughly 80% seen once. The specimen sequenced was PBMCs. The origin of the receptors is a man younger than 35 in good health and CMV-seronegative. CDR3s include the opening cysteine and the closing phenylalanine or tryptophan. The D gene is left open where the match is weak. Rows give clone size only sometimes, using once, few, many, or a class for an expanded clone.

TRBV7-9	.	TRBJ2-1	.	TGTGCCAGCAGCCCCCGGACTATGGACAATGAGCAGTTCTTC	CASSPRTMDNEQFF
TRBV30	once	TRBJ1-2	.	TGTGCCTGGGGCTCGGGGGACTATGGCTACACCTTC	CAWGSGDYGYTF
TRBV4-2	.	TRBJ1-5	TRBD1	TGTGCCAGCAGCGAAGGGACAGGGGAGGCTCAGCCCCAGCATTTT	CASSEGTGEAQPQHF
TRBV4-1	.	TRBJ2-5	.	TGCGCCAGCAGCCAAGGGGGAGCGGACAGCCAAGAGACCCAGTACTTC	CASSQGGADSQETQYF
TRBV27	.	TRBJ1-5	.	TGTGCCAGCAGTCTAACCGGGACACCTAATCAGCCCCAGCATTTT	CASSLTGTPNQPQHF
TRBV7-9	.	TRBJ2-5	TRBD2	TGTGCCAGCAGCGCCTCCCGGGGGGGCCAAGAGACCCAGTACTTC	CASSASRGGQETQYF
TRBV13	.	TRBJ1-2	.	TGTGCCAGCAGCATGGACAGCTATGGCTACACCTTC	CASSMDSYGYTF
TRBV2	.	TRBJ1-6	.	TGTGCCAGCAATTGGGAGGGGAGAAATTCACCCCTCCACTTT	CASNWEGRNSPLHF
TRBV28	.	TRBJ1-2	TRBD1	TGTGCCAGCAGCCTGGGACAGGGCCCCTTCTACACCTTC	CASSLGQGPFYTF
TRBV6-1	.	TRBJ2-7	TRBD2	TGTGCCAGCAGACTAGCGGGAGTAAGGTCCTACGAGCAGTACTTC	CASRLAGVRSYEQYF
TRBV6-5	.	TRBJ2-2	.	TGTGCCAGCAGTTACGTACAGCCCGGGGAGCTGTTTTTT	CASSYVQPGELFF
TRBV6-1	once	TRBJ2-7	TRBD1	TGTGCCAGCAGTGAAACCCACAGGGACAGGGTTTTTTCCCTATCGTGGGAGCAGTACTTC	CASSETHRDRVFSLSWEQYF
TRBV27	.	TRBJ2-1	TRBD2	TGTGCCAGCAGTCCCGGGACTAGCGGGAACAATGAGCAGTTCTTC	CASSPGTSGNNEQFF
TRBV7-9	.	TRBJ1-2	.	TGTGCCAGCAGCTTAAATCTCATAGACAGTCCTCATGGCTACACCTTC	CASSLNLIDSPHGYTF
TRBV6-1	.	TRBJ1-5	.	TGTGCCAGCAGTGAAGCTTTGGTTGGGGGCCGTTTAAATCAGCCCCAGCATTTT	CASSEALVGGRLNQPQHF
TRBV11-3	.	TRBJ2-3	.	TGTGCCAGCAGCTTAATTAGAAGCACAGATACGCAGTATTTT	CASSLIRSTDTQYF
TRBV27	few	TRBJ2-2	.	TGTGCCAGCAGTCAATCAGCCGGGGAGCTGTTTTTT	CASSQSAGELFF
TRBV5-5	.	TRBJ2-6	TRBD1	TGTGCCAGCAGCGTCGACAGGGGTCGGCCTGGGGCCAACGTCCTGACTTTC	CASSVDRGRPGANVLTF
TRBV19	once	TRBJ1-2	.	TGTGCCAGTAGTATCCGGGACTCCTATGGCTACACCTTC	CASSIRDSYGYTF
TRBV25-1	.	TRBJ1-5	.	TGTGCCAGCAGTGAGGGAGGTTATAGCAATCAGCCCCAGCATTTT	CASSEGGYSNQPQHF
TRBV27	few	TRBJ1-1	.	TGTGCCAGCAGTGTCAATTTCGGCACTGAAGCTTTCTTT	CASSVNFGTEAFF
TRBV7-9	.	TRBJ2-2	.	TGTGCCAGCAGCTCCCCTCCCGGGGAGCTGTTTTTT	CASSSPPGELFF
TRBV18	once	TRBJ2-3	TRBD1	TGTGCCAGCTCACCTCAGGGGGCCGGAGATACGCAGTATTTT	CASSPQGAGDTQYF
TRBV4-2	.	TRBJ2-5	TRBD1	TGTGCCAGCAGCCAAGCTCGGGGACAGGGAATTACCCAGTACTTC	CASSQARGQGITQYF
TRBV27	.	TRBJ2-1	.	TGTGCCAGCAGCCCAAACTTTTCTCGATTCGATGAGCAGTTCTTC	CASSPNFSRFDEQFF
TRBV2	.	TRBJ2-5	.	TGTGCCAGCAGTATTCTAGAGAAGGAAGGGACCCAGTACTTC	CASSILEKEGTQYF
TRBV7-6	.	TRBJ2-2	.	TGTGCCAGCAGCTTAGTTCTTTTCGGGGAGCTGTTTTTT	CASSLVLFGELFF
TRBV27	.	TRBJ2-5	TRBD2	TGTGCCAGCAGTCCTCAGACTAGCGGGAGCCCCCAAGAGACCCAGTACTTC	CASSPQTSGSPQETQYF
TRBV11-2	.	TRBJ2-3	TRBD2	TGTGCCAGCAGCCCAAAACAAGGTGCGGGGGGCACAGATACGCAGTATTTT	CASSPKQGAGGTDTQYF
TRBV7-2	.	TRBJ2-1	TRBD2	TGTGCCAGCAGCTGGACTAGCGGGAGTATCAATGAGCAGTTCTTC	CASSWTSGSINEQFF
TRBV5-8	few	TRBJ2-2	.	TGTGCCAGCAGCTTACGGGTCACCGGGGAGCTGTTTTTT	CASSLRVTGELFF
TRBV2	.	TRBJ2-5	.	TGTGCCACAGCCGTGGGGGGGGGCCGGGAGACCCAGTACTTC	CATAVGGGRETQYF
TRBV5-6	few	TRBJ2-7	.	TGTGCCAGCAGCTTAGGGGAAGCATACGAGCAGTACTTC	CASSLGEAYEQYF
TRBV6-5	.	TRBJ1-3	TRBD1	TGTGCCAGCAGCTGGACAGGGGGAGCTGGAAACACCATATATTTT	CASSWTGGAGNTIYF
TRBV7-2	.	TRBJ2-3	TRBD2	TGTGCCAGCAGCCCACCCAACGGGGGGGAGGGGAACACAGATACGCAGTATTTT	CASSPPNGGEGNTDTQYF
TRBV28	.	TRBJ2-1	TRBD2	TGTGCCAGCAGTCACAGAGCGGGAGTGCAGTTCTTC	CASSHRAGVQFF
TRBV19	once	TRBJ2-7	.	TGTGCCAGTAGCGCGGACCAAGCGGGCGAGCAGTACTTC	CASSADQAGEQYF
TRBV7-9	.	TRBJ1-2	TRBD1	TGTGCCAGCAGCTTAACAGGGGGCGAGCTGGATGGCTACACCTTC	CASSLTGGELDGYTF
TRBV6-5	.	TRBJ1-2	TRBD1	TGTGCCAGCAGTGGACAGGGGGCAGGAGGCTACACCTTC	CASSGQGAGGYTF
TRBV2	.	TRBJ2-7	.	TGTGCCAGCAGTGAACAGGACTACGAGCAGTACTTC	CASSEQDYEQYF
TRBV7-9	once	TRBJ2-7	TRBD1	TGTGCCAGCAGCTTCACAGGGGGAGGCGAGCAGTACTTC	CASSFTGGGEQYF
TRBV7-9	.	TRBJ2-1	.	TGTGCCAGCAGCTTTTCCGTCGGGTTTAATGAGCAGTTCTTC	CASSFSVGFNEQFF
TRBV4-1	.	TRBJ2-2	TRBD1	TGCGCCAGCAGCTCTACCGGGACAGGGTCGAGCGGGGAGCTGTTTTTT	CASSSTGTGSSGELFF
TRBV11-2	.	TRBJ2-7	.	TGTGCCAGCAGCTTACTAGGGGCGGTCTACGAGCAGTACTTC	CASSLLGAVYEQYF
TRBV10-3	.	TRBJ2-2	.	TGTGCCATCAGTCGTACAGCAACGACCGGGGAGCTGTTTTTT	CAISRTATTGELFF
TRBV6-5	.	TRBJ1-4	.	TGTGCCAGCAGTTACGGGGGGGCTCCTAATGAAAAACTGTTTTTT	CASSYGGAPNEKLFF
TRBV6-6	.	TRBJ2-7	TRBD1	TGTGCCAGCAGTCCGGGACAGAATTACGAGCAGTACTTC	CASSPGQNYEQYF
TRBV14	.	TRBJ1-1	TRBD1	TGTGCCAGCAGCCAGAATTCAGGGGGTACTGAAGCTTTCTTT	CASSQNSGGTEAFF
TRBV19	.	TRBJ2-3	.	TGTGCCAGTAGTAGCTTCGGGAGAGCAGATACGCAGTATTTT	CASSSFGRADTQYF
TRBV19	.	TRBJ1-3	.	TGTGCCAGTAGCCGGGGAAACACCATATATTTT	CASSRGNTIYF